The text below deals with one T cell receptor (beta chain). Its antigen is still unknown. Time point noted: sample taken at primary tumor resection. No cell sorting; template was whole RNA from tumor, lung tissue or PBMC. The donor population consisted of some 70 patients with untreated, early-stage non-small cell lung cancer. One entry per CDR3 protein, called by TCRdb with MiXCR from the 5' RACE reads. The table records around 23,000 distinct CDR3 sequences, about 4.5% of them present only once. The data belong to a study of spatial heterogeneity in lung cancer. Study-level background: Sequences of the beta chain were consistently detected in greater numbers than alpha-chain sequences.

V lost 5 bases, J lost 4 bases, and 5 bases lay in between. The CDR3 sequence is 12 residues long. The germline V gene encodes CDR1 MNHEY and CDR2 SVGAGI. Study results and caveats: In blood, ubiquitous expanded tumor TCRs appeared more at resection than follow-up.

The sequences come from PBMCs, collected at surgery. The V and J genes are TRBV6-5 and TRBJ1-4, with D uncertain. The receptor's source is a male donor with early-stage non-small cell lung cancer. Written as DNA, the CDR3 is TGTGCCAGCAGTACCCGTAATGAAAAACTGTTTTTT. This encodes CASSTRNEKLFF.